The entry below describes one T cell receptor beta chain. Its specificity is not known. This entry comes from a study of neoadjuvant anti-PD-1 for oral cavity cancer. At the level of the study: Nivolumab at 3 mg/kg was mostly given biweekly, three to four doses, pre-surgery. Non-progressing patients received a fourth nivolumab dose near day 43, then surgery on days 50-56. General study points: Each response group had just a few patients in TCR analyses. After neoadjuvant nivolumab, PBMC T cell clonality was significantly higher in non-responders than responders.

Specified time point: after neoadjuvant nivolumab, at surgical resection. Assay: immunoSEQ multiplex PCR; the TCRdb copy retains only in-frame clones and omits some. The sample consists of 10,000 to 15,000 clones, 67% of them appearing once. This CDR3 is built from 14 residues. Germline values: CDR1 SGHRS, CDR2 YFSETQ. With 2 bases clipped from V and 8 bases from J, the junction kept 6 bases outside the gene matches. The rearrangement joins TRBV5-1 to TRBJ2-1; TRBD2 matches at 8 bases. The sequencing here drew on PBMCs, taken after nivolumab (anti-PD-1) treatment. This TCR came from a person aged 35-79 years with oral cavity squamous cell carcinoma. Here the CDR3 reads CASSFSGGMDEQFF. CDR3 DNA sequence: TGCGCCAGCAGCTTCAGCGGGGGTATGGATGAGCAGTTCTTC.